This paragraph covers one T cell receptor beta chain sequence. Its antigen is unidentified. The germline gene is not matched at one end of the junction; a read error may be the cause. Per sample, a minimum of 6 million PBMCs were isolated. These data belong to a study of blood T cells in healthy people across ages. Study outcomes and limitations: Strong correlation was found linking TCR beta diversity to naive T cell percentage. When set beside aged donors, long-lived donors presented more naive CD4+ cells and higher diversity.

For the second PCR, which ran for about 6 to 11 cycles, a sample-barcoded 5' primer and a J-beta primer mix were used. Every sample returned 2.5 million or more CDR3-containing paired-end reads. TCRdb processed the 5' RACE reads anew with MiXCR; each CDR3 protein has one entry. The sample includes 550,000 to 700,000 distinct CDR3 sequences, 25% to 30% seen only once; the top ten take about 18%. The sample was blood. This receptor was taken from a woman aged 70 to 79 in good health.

CDR3: CASSLPWDSQTLNYEQCF. CDR3 sequence (DNA): TGCGCCAGCAGCTTGCCCTGGGACAGCCAAACTTTAAACTACGAGCAGTGCTTC. The genes are TRBV5-1 and TRBJ2-7; 7 nucleotides align to TRBD1. The CDR3 loop spans 18 amino acids. Per germline, CDR1 SGHRS and CDR2 YFSETQ.